This T cell receptor (beta chain) came from a study of T-cell reconstitution after alpha-beta-depleted transplantation in children. The CDR3 spans 15 residues. With 5 bases removed from V and 0 bases from J, the gap between germline ends came to 11 bases. Unique molecular identifiers were used to barcode this TCRbeta library. MiXCR, applied by TCRdb to the PCR reads, yields one record per CDR3 protein. The sample consists of approximately 1,000,000 distinct CDR3 sequences, roughly 31% of them appearing once. This clonotype was obtained from a boy less than two years old who had a stem cell transplant for SCID, so the T cells may come from the graft donor. This specimen was PBMCs, mostly from graft donor cells, taken 360 days after TCRalphabeta/CD19-depleted stem cell transplant. This chain links TRBV12-3 or TRBV12-4 with TRBJ1-3; tentative D call: TRBD1 (5 bases). CDR3 DNA: TGTGCCAGCAGTCCCGGGACCGGCTCTGGAAACACCATATATTTT. It is translated as CASSPGTGSGNTIYF.